This paragraph covers one TCR beta chain sequence. Its antigen remains undetermined. No much larger clone is present one base from it, and per-base qualities are unavailable. The cohort was made up of several hundred healthy bone marrow donors. At the time of sampling, every cohort member was nominally healthy, though immune exposures that went unrecorded were likely present. The donor tested CMV seropositive, placing the donor among the 289 seropositive members of the cohort. Every donor gave a peripheral blood sample, and the peripheral blood mononuclear cells from that sample were used for TCR beta sequencing. The Qiagen DNeasy Blood Extraction Kit was used to extract genomic DNA from the blood cell samples. Library method: the immunoSEQ multiplex PCR assay. For the multiplex PCR, a mixture combining 60 forward primers for TCR Vbeta segments and 13 reverse primers for TCR Jbeta segments was used. A multiplex PCR assay on genomic DNA amplified the CDR3 region of rearranged TCR beta genes. Amplified TCR beta libraries were sequenced as 87-base-pair reads on the Illumina HiSeq System. On the study's bioinformatics: A later analysis tallied around 87 million unique TCR beta chains across the 660 or so repertoires, and some 10 million of those chains were shared by two or more donors. To remove PCR and sequencing errors, raw reads were error-corrected and collapsed into unique sequences using a nearest-neighbor algorithm that merged closely related sequences. V, D and J gene segments were assigned by aligning CDR3 sequences to IMGT reference sequences. Each retained sequence needed at least a six-nucleotide match to both a V gene segment and a J gene segment. A rearrangement counted as productive if the CDR3 had no stop codons and remained in frame with V and J, and every other rearrangement counted as non-productive. Following IMGT convention, CDR3 was defined as the stretch from the second conserved V-encoded cysteine to the conserved J-encoded phenylalanine. Sequences without an unambiguous match to a single V gene segment were excluded from the earlier analysis of about 640 of the donors. In an earlier analysis of almost 600 of the donors, a V segment was called functional when productive rearrangements were above 56.7%, and segregating when the standard deviation between donors exceeded 5%. A statistical classification framework was built for diagnosing cytomegalovirus status from the catalog of TCR beta chain sequences. In a later analysis, TCR nucleotide sequences were compared against IMGT/GENE-DB human TR gene sequences so that V and J genes could be assigned. A later analysis assigned CDR3 sequences and most-parsimonious VDJ recombination scenarios with the TCRdist pipeline. In a later analysis, each TCR beta chain was defined by its CDR3 amino acid sequence together with its V-gene family, and reads lacking a unique V-gene family were excluded. To address suspected cross-contamination and a sequencing artifact, a later analysis removed roughly 580 highly shared, low-generation-probability nucleotide sequences. For each public chain, a later analysis derived a clonal expansion index from normalized ranks of inferred template counts within each repertoire. In a later analysis, generation probabilities were computed with a VDJ recombination model fitted to out-of-frame rearrangements, and the resulting probabilities were checked against IGoR. In a later analysis, hypergeometric tests were used to score TCR-TCR, TCR-HLA and TCR-CMV co-occurrence, with a repertoire-size bias correction applied to TCR pairs. In a later analysis, false discovery rates were estimated by permuting HLA or CMV assignments 20 times. In a later analysis, co-occurring TCRs were grouped with DBSCAN, and TCRdist sequence similarity was added when clustering was performed within HLA-allele-positive subsets. Repertoires with fewer than 30,000 or more than 120,000 public chains, plus five repertoires with anomalous nucleotide sharing, were excluded from co-occurrence clustering. The immuneACCESS repertoire file appears here via TCRdb, limited to in-frame rearrangements. These files lack a portion of the clones; in checked studies, under half of the deficit traces to unresolved V genes, and the cause of the others is not known. V, J and clone size were drawn from that table, and D and trimming were deduced from the DNA. The sample contains 150,000 to 200,000 clones, 75% to 90% of them found a single time. Roughly 6% of the sample is taken by the ten largest.

This specimen comes from a study of cytomegalovirus exposure and HLA in healthy donors (dated by TCRdb to the late 2010s). About the study as a whole: In an earlier analysis of around 540 of the donors, roughly 300 Gb of sequence data and 90 million to 130 million unique TCR beta sequences from 180 million or so T cells were reported. All discovery cohort repertoires had been generated on a single sequencing platform. An early release covering some 640 HLA-typed donors comprised about 300 gigabases of sequencing data and tens of millions of unique TCR sequences. The T cell repertoires of some 700 subjects were profiled by immunosequencing and related to cytomegalovirus serostatus. Among the approximately 400 genotyped donors, around 79% belonged to the genetic ancestry cluster associated with self-reported Caucasian donors. Genome-wide SNP genotypes for about three fifths of the roughly 700 donors were used in a later genetic analysis, which treated that subset as a discovery cohort. About 5 DR-DQ haplotypes were handled as single units for association and clustering, since linkage in the cohort was strong. Donor age, sex, ethnicity and CMV serostatus were compiled together with the repertoire data. A later analysis re-analyzed previously published TCR beta repertoires from 500 to 700 donors and added high-resolution HLA genotyping to study TCR occurrence patterns. HLA typing included class I and class II loci at four-digit resolution. To decide whether each TCR beta V gene segment behaved as functional or pseudogenic, an earlier analysis of fewer than 750 of the donors relied on high-throughput TCR beta sequencing. Across 398 genotyped donors of the cohort, an average of about 220,000 unique TCR beta nucleotide sequences per donor were sequenced, and 15% to 20% of those sequences were non-productive. The study aimed to test whether cataloging public T cell receptors could reveal signatures of past pathogen exposure. Rather than using new phenotypic data, the later analysis identified candidate immune exposures from TCR beta sequences and from how often those sequences occurred across donors. Typing coverage differed by locus: A, B, C, DRB1 and DQB1 were typed in about 629-630 donors, DQA1 in about 500, DPA1 in approximately 610, and DPB1 in 472. Besides the first cohort of hundreds of subjects, a separate validation cohort made up of roughly 120 different subjects was used. High-throughput TCR immunosequencing, statistical association of individual TCRs with disease status, and machine learning were combined to predict cytomegalovirus infection status. Paper-wide results and their limitations: In a later analysis, several top co-occurrence clusters were reported to appear linked to parvovirus B19, influenza, CMV and Epstein-Barr virus. Around 16 rarely observed V segments, including chromosome 9 orphons, were excluded from the earlier analysis of some 590 of the donors because counts were too low. While some public TCRs were present in many individuals, most TCR sequences turned up only very rarely across donors. V-gene and J-gene trimming of TCR beta chains was associated with a missense DCLRE1C variant in a later genetic analysis, and the association was replicated in an independent cohort. Because HLA typing was missing for some donors at each locus, association tests included only the typed subset. A further reported finding was that TCR beta sequences accurately predicted the HLA-A and HLA-B alleles for most subjects in the first cohort. The classifier was reported to diagnose cytomegalovirus status with high specificity and sensitivity in both the original cohort and the validation cohort. The sequencing pipeline was judged likely to have produced a cluster of highly shared sequence variants as a technical artifact. According to the authors, the approach could potentially be generalized to other disease states and immunological phenotypes. Only TCR beta chains were sequenced in this cohort, and the absence of alpha or paired-chain data limited detectable features. Correlated functional status among segregating V segments might reflect linkage disequilibrium, but an unknown experimental factor could not be ruled out. The 87-base-pair reads could not distinguish some IMGT-functional V segments, including TRBV6-2 and TRBV6-3, so those segments were excluded. A later analysis found that HLA-associated TCR beta chains were more clonally expanded and had lower generation probabilities than equally common non-associated chains. In a later genetic analysis, fewer N-insertions in productive TCRs were reported among donors in an Asian-associated ancestry cluster than the roughly 710-donor mean. According to a later analysis, most CMV-associated TCR beta chains appeared to be HLA-restricted, and the HLA associations seemed to be driven largely by CMV exposure. CMV serostatus was the only immune exposure information available for the cohort. In a later analysis, 16,951 TCR beta sequences were associated with specific HLA alleles at a false discovery rate of 0.05. Strong co-occurrence of HLA alleles, especially DR and DQ, made assigning TCR associations to individual alleles difficult. The presence/absence analyses assumed that sequencing depth was roughly uniform across donors, and that assumption may not be true. In an earlier analysis of several hundred of the donors, most TCR beta V segments were observed in productive rearrangements about 87% or about 30% of the time, broadly matching IMGT annotations. In vitro tests confirmed that a few of the cytomegalovirus-associated TCR beta chains recognize cytomegalovirus antigens. A total of about 180 TCR beta chains were listed by the study as associated with cytomegalovirus. In a later analysis, the rate of TCR association differed among HLA loci, with DRB1 alleles having the most associated TCRs and HLA-C alleles having the fewest.

Trimming takes 3 bases off V and 11 bases off J; junction bases not matched to a gene: 8. Including the terminal cysteine and phenylalanine, the CDR3 comprises 13 residues. Solely the CDR3 DNA is kept, with 39 bases framed from the first base. CDR1 and CDR2 are drawn from the germline V gene: LGHNA, YNFKEQ. The receptor's source is a woman aged 45-65 years in good health and CMV-seropositive. The rearranged chain carries TRBV4-2 and TRBJ2-5; 8 central nucleotides agree with TRBD2. Sequenced: PBMCs. The nucleotide sequence is TGTGCCAGCAGCCAGTTACTAGCGGATGAGCAGTACTTC. This gives the protein CASSQLLADEQYF.